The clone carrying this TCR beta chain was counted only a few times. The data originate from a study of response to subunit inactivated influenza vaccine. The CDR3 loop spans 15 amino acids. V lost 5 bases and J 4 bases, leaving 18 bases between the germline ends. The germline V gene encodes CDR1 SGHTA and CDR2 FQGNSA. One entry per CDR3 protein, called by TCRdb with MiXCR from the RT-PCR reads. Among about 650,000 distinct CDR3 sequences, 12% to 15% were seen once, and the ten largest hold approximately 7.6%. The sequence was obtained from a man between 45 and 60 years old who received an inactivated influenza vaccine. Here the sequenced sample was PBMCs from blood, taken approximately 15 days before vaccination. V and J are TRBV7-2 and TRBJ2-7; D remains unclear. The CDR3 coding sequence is TGTGCCAGCAGCCCCGACCCAACGAATATATACGAGCAGTACTTC. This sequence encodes CASSPDPTNIYEQYF.